Each of the 22 T cell receptor beta chains below was sequenced from the same sample in a study of T cells in Graves' hyperthyroidism and ophthalmopathy. What was amplified from RNA transcripts were TCR beta CDR3 regions. First-round RT-PCR of the TCR CDR3 relied on the HTBI primer set. TCRdb re-analysed the multiplex PCR reads in MiXCR, keeping a single row per CDR3 protein. The sample yields approximately 600,000 distinct CDR3 sequences, around 20% seen once. Sequencing was done on a sample of blood. Source of these receptors: a man aged 25 to 40 with Graves' ophthalmopathy.

This clonotype was counted at least ten times. The CDR3 DNA reads as TGTGCCAGCAGCCCGAAGCACACTAACACTGAAGCTTTCTTT. Amino acid sequence: CASSPKHTNTEAFF. The rearrangement links TRBV7-9 to TRBJ1-1, with D unclear. From germline, CDR1 is SEHNR and CDR2 FQNEAQ (reference sequence). V was cut by 5 bases and J by 2 bases, with 12 bases left in between. The CDR3 is 14 residues long. Looking up the rest from reference TRBV7-9 and TRBJ1-1 gives the full variable domain: DTGVSQNPRHKITKRGQNVTFRCDPISEHNRLYWYRQTLGQGPEFLTYFQNEAQLEKSRLLSDRFSAERPKGSFSTLEIQRTEQGDSAMYLCASSPKHTNTEAFFGQGTRLTVV.

This clonotype was observed many times. The chain joins TRBV28 to TRBJ2-7, with D perhaps matching TRBD2 (5 bases). Germline V lookup: CDR1 MDHEN, CDR2 SYDVKM. The CDR3 is 13 residues long. Trimming left V 5 bases short and J 2 bases short, with 10 bases between. The CDR3 DNA reads TGTGCCAGCAGTAGCGGACCTACCTACGAGCAGTACTTC. Protein: CASSSGPTYEQYF. Based on the CDR3 plus reference TRBV28 and TRBJ2-7, the full variable domain is DVKVTQSSRYLVKRTGEKVFLECVQDMDHENMFWYRQDPGLGLRLIYFSYDVKMKEKGDIPEGYSVSREKKERFSLILESASTNQTSMYLCASSSGPTYEQYFGPGTRLTVT.

This clonotype was recorded many times. This chain connects TRBV5-1 to TRBJ2-1, with D possibly being TRBD1 (6 bases). The length of the CDR3 is 15 residues. CDR1 and CDR2 from the germline V gene are SGHRS and YFSETQ. Trimming took 0 bases from V and 8 from J, leaving 15 bases between them. In nucleotides, the CDR3 is TGCGCCAGCAGCTTGGCCGGGACACCCACGGATGAGCAGTTCTTC. Its translation: CASSLAGTPTDEQFF.

This rearrangement joins TRBV5-6 to TRBJ1-1; D uncertain. V lost 4 bases and J 4 bases, leaving 11 bases between the germline ends. The CDR3 is made up of 13 amino acids. The germline CDR1 and CDR2 sequences are SGHDT and YYEEEE. CDR3 region: CASSPGISTEAFF. For the CDR3, the DNA is TGTGCCAGCAGCCCTGGGATCTCCACTGAAGCTTTCTTT.

This clonotype turned up a few times. This chain uses TRBV7-8 with TRBJ1-2; no clear D. The CDR3 is 10 residues long. V was shortened by 8 bases and J by 9 bases, with 10 bases between the two germline ends. Germline assignment: CDR1 SGHVS and CDR2 FQNEAQ. CDR3 bases: TGTGCCAGCGGCGTCGGTCGCTACACCTTC. Translating gives CASGVGRYTF.

The rearrangement uses TRBV7-9 and TRBJ1-1; tentative D call: TRBD1 (5 bases). The germline CDR1 and CDR2 sequences are SEHNR and FQNEAQ (reference sequence). The CDR3 runs 16 residues. The V end lost 4 bases, the J end lost 0 bases, and 15 bases lay between the germline ends. The CDR3, as DNA: TGTGCCAGCAGCTCATCGACTCGGGGGATGAACACTGAAGCTTTCTTT. Its protein is CASSSSTRGMNTEAFF.

This clonotype was seen a few times. The chain is built from TRBV6-2 or TRBV6-3 and TRBJ2-3, with TRBD2 matching 9 bases. Germline values: CDR1 MNHEY, CDR2 SVGEGT. The CDR3 runs 17 residues. V lost 0 bases and J lost 0; bases outside the gene matches: 4. CDR3 sequence reads: CASSYSPSGISTDTQYF. CDR3 nucleotides: TGTGCCAGCAGTTACTCGCCTAGCGGGATTAGCACAGATACGCAGTATTTT.

Details on this clonotype: Since the CDR3 does not end with the conserved phenylalanine or tryptophan, this likely comes from a read error. This chain connects TRBV2 to TRBJ1-1; TRBD1 agrees at 7 bases. Germline CDR1 SNHLY, CDR2 FYNNEI. This CDR3 contains 11 residues. J was trimmed by 11 bases and V by 8 bases; bases with no gene match: 8. The CDR3 is CASGTARFAFL. CDR3 sequence (DNA): TGTGCCAGCGGGACAGCCCGTTTCGCTTTCCTT.

This clonotype was detected ten times or more. The chain carries TRBV6-1 and TRBJ1-1, with D possibly being TRBD1 (6 bases). The CDR3 sequence is 15 residues long. Germline values: CDR1 MNHNS, CDR2 SASEGT. V lost 4 bases and J 5 bases, leaving 17 bases between the germline ends. DNA for the CDR3: TGTGCCAGCAGTGGCCTAGGGGGGGCGAAGACTGAAGCTTTCTTT. Encoded protein: CASSGLGGAKTEAFF.

The gene calls are TRBV5-1 and TRBJ2-5; TRBD2 agrees at 7 bases. The V and J ends lost 1 base and 10 bases, in that order; junction bases with no gene match: 13. In germline, CDR1 is SGHRS, CDR2 YFSETQ. The CDR3 runs 15 residues. CDR3 region: CASSLSAGAIGDQYF. CDR3 sequence (DNA): TGCGCCAGCAGCTTGTCGGCGGGAGCCATCGGAGACCAGTACTTC.

V gene TRBV6-4 combines with J gene TRBJ1-6; 7 bases map to TRBD1. Germline assignment: CDR1 MRHNA and CDR2 SNTAGT. CDR3 length equals 16 residues. V lost 0 bases and J lost 7; bases outside the gene matches: 6. CDR3 region: CASSDSAGGENSPLHF. The CDR3 DNA reads TGTGCCAGCAGTGACTCGGCAGGGGGAGAAAATTCACCCCTCCACTTT.

This clonotype has a handful of counts. This chain uses TRBV27 with TRBJ2-1; 8 positions match TRBD2. CDR1 is MNHEY, CDR2 SMNVEV, per germline (reference sequence). J gave up 4 bases and V 8 bases, and 7 bases lay outside the gene matches. This CDR3 region has 14 residues. CDR3 amino acids: CASGLGGAYNEQFF. CDR3 DNA: TGTGCCAGCGGCCTCGGGGGGGCTTACAATGAGCAGTTCTTC.

The V gene is TRBV20-1, the J gene TRBJ2-7; D may be TRBD2 (5 bases). Trimming took 0 bases from V and 9 from J, leaving 18 bases between them. CDR1 and CDR2 from the germline V gene are DFQATT and SNEGSKA (reference sequence). The CDR3 runs to 14 residues. CDR3 in amino acids: CSAREVKGSDGQYF. The CDR3 nucleotides are TGCAGTGCTAGAGAAGTGAAAGGTAGCGACGGGCAGTACTTC.

This clonotype was detected ten times or more. V is TRBV9 and J is TRBJ1-2; no clear D gene. The V end was cut by 0 bases, the J end by 4 bases, with 10 bases between. Looked up from germline, CDR1 is SGDLS and CDR2 is YYNGEE. This CDR3 has 14 amino acids. CDR3 nucleotide sequence: TGTGCCAGCAGCGTAGAGCAGGCCGGCTATGGCTACACCTTC. Translated, it gives CASSVEQAGYGYTF. The full variable domain, with the rest looked up from reference TRBV9 and TRBJ1-2, is DSGVTQTPKHLITATGQRVTLRCSPRSGDLSVYWYQQSLDQGLQFLIQYYNGEERAKGNILERFSAQQFPDLHSELNLSSLELGDSALYFCASSVEQAGYGYTFGSGTRLTVV.

This chain joins TRBV4-2 and TRBJ1-6; 7 bases are a match to TRBD1. The CDR3 contains 15 residues. Germline V CDR1 and CDR2: LGHNA, YNFKEQ. The V segment lost 2 bases and the J segment 7 bases; nucleotides outside the gene matches: 5. The CDR3 loop is CASSQQPGGNSPLHF. CDR3 sequence (DNA): TGTGCCAGCAGCCAACAGCCAGGGGGAAATTCACCCCTCCACTTT.

This clonotype was counted only a few times. The J gene is TRBJ2-3, the V gene TRBV19; 9 bases are a match to TRBD2. The CDR3 runs to 16 residues. Germline V gene data show CDR1 as LNHDA and CDR2 as SQIVND (reference sequence). V lost 5 bases and J lost 4; bases outside the gene matches: 10. CDR3 DNA: TGTGCCAGTAGTGCGCTAGCGGGGAGAATGGCAGATACGCAGTATTTT. As protein: CASSALAGRMADTQYF.

This clonotype was detected a few times. The chain couples TRBV7-9 to TRBJ2-7, with D uncertain. The CDR3 length is 17 residues. CDR1 and CDR2 from the germline V gene are SEHNR and FQNEAQ (reference sequence). V dropped 6 bases and J dropped 2 bases, with 23 bases sitting between them. Written as DNA, the CDR3 is TGTGCCAGCAGTCCTCATGTCCGGCTAGAGCCTGCCTACGAGCAGTACTTC. Amino acid sequence: CASSPHVRLEPAYEQYF.

This clonotype was found a few times. The rearrangement joins TRBV6-1 to TRBJ1-5; a possible D gene is TRBD1 (5 bases). The CDR3 is 13 residues long. From germline, CDR1 is MNHNS and CDR2 SASEGT. V was pared by 7 bases and J by 4 bases, with 11 bases between. The CDR3 DNA follows: TGTGCCAGCACCACCCCAGGGAATCAGCCCCAGCATTTT. As protein: CASTTPGNQPQHF.

The V gene is TRBV27, the J gene TRBJ2-1; the D is unclear. CDR1 and CDR2 (germline): MNHEY, SMNVEV (reference sequence). This CDR3 is 15 amino acids long. V was clipped by 5 bases and J by 6 bases, with 17 bases between them. This chain's CDR3 is CASSPSAGPCNEQFF. DNA for the CDR3: TGTGCCAGCAGTCCCTCGGCTGGGCCCTGCAATGAGCAGTTCTTC.

This sequence joins TRBV29-1 and TRBJ2-1; no clear D gene. CDR1 SQVTM and CDR2 ANQGSEA come from the germline V gene. The CDR3 consists of 12 residues. V lost 0 bases and J 5 bases, leaving 5 bases between the germline ends. DNA of the CDR3: TGCAGCGTTGAAGAGGCCAACAATGAGCAGTTCTTC. Translated: CSVEEANNEQFF.

The chain carries TRBV20-1 and TRBJ2-1; TRBD2 agrees at 12 bases. CDR1 is DFQATT and CDR2 is SNEGSKA in the germline V gene (reference sequence). With 6 bases clipped from V and 0 bases from J, the junction kept 6 bases outside the gene matches. The CDR3 runs 16 residues. This CDR3 reads CSAPGLAGRSYNEQFF. The CDR3 coding sequence is TGCAGTGCCCCGGGACTAGCGGGCCGCTCCTACAATGAGCAGTTCTTC.

This clonotype appeared many times. The V and J genes are TRBV7-2 and TRBJ2-5; 9 bases line up with TRBD2. The V gene's germline CDR1 is SGHTA and CDR2 FQGNSA. The CDR3 contains 14 residues. The junction had 3 bases not matched to a gene; V was cut back by 1 base and J by 6 bases. This CDR3 reads CASSLGGGGKTQYF. In DNA, the CDR3 is TGTGCCAGCAGCTTAGGCGGGGGGGGAAAGACCCAGTACTTC.